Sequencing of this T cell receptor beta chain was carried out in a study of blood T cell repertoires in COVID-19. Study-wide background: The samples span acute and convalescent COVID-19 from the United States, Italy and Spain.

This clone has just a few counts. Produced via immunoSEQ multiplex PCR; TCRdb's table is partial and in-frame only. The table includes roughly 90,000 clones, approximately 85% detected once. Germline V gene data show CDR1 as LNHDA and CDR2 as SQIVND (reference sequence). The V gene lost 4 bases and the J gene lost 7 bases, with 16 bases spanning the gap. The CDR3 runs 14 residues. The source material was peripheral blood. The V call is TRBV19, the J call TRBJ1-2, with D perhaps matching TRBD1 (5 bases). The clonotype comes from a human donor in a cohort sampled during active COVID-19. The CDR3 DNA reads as TGTGCCAGTAGTAAAAGACAGCCCCTAGGTGGCTACACCTTC. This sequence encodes CASSKRQPLGGYTF.